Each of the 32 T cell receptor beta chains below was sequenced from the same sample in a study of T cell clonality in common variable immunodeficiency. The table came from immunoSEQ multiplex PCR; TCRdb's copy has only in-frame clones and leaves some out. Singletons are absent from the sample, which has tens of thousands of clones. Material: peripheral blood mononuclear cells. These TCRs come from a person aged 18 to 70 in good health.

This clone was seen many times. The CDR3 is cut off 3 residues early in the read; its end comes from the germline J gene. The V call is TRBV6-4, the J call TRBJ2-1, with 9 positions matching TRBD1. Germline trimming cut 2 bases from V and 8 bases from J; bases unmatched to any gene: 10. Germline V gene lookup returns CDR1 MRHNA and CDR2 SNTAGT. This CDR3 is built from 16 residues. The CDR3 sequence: CASSDLRGQGIDEQFF. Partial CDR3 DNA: TGTGCCAGCAGTGACCTGCGGGGACAGGGTATAGATGAG.

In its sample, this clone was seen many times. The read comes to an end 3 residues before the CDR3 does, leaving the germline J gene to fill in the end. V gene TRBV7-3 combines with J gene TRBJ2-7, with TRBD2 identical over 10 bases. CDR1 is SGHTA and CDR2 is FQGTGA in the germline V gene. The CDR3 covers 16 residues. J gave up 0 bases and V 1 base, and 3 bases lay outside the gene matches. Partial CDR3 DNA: TGTGCCAGCAGCTTAAGGCCTAGCGGGGGCTCCTACGAG. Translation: CASSLRPSGGSYE. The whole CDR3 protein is CASSLRPSGGSYEQYF.

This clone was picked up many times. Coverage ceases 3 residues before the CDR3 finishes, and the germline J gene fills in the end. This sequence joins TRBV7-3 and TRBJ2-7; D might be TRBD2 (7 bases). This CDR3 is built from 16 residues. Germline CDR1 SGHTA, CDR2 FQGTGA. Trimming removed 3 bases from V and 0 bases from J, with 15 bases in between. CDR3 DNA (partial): TGTGCCAGCAGCTTGGGCGGGGGCAGTGGCTCCTACGAG. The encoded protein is CASSLGGGSGSYE. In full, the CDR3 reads CASSLGGGSGSYEQYF.

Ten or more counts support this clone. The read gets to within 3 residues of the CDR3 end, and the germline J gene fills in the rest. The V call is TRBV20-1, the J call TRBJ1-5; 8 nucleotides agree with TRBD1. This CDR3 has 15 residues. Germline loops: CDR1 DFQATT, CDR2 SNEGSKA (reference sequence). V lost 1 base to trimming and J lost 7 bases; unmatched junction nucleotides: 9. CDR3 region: CSARAHGQGRQPQHF. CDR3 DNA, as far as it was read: TGCAGTGCTAGAGCCCACGGACAGGGAAGGCAGCCC.

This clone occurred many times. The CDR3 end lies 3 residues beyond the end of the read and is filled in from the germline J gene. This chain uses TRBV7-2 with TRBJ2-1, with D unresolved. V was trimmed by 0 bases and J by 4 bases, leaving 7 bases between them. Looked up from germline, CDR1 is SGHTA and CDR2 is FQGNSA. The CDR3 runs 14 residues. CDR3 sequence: CASSLAGSYNEQFF. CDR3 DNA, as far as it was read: TGTGCCAGCAGCTTAGCGGGCAGTTACAATGAG.

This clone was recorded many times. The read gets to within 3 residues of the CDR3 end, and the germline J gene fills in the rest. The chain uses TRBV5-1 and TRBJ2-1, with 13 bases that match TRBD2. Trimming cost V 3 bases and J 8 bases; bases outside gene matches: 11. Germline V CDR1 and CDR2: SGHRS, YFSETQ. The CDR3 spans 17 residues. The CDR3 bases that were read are TGCGCCAGCAGCTCCAGACTAGCGGGAGGATCGTCAGATGAG. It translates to CASSSRLAGGSSDE. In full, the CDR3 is CASSSRLAGGSSDEQFF.

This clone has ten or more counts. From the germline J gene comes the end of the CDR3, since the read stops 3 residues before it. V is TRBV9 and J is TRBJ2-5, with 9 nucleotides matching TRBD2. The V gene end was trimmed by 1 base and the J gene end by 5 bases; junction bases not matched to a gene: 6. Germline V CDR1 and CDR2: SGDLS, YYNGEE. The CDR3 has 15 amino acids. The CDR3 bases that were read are TGTGCCAGCAGCGTAATAGCGGGAGAGGGGGAGACC. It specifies CASSVIAGEGET. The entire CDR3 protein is CASSVIAGEGETQYF.

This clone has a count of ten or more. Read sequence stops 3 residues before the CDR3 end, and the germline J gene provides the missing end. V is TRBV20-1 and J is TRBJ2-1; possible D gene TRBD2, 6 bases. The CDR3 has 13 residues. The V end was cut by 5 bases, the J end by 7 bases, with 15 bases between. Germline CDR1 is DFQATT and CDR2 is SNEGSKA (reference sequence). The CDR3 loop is CSAYRLVGNEQFF. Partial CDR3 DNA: TGCAGTGCTTACAGACTAGTGGGTAATGAG.

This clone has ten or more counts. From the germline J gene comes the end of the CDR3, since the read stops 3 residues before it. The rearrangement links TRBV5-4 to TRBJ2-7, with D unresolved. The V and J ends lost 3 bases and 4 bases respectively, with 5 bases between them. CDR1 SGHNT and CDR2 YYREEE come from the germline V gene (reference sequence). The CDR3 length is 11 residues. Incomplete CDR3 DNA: TGTGCCAGCAGCTCCCTTTACGAG. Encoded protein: CASSSLYE. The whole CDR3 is CASSSLYEQYF.

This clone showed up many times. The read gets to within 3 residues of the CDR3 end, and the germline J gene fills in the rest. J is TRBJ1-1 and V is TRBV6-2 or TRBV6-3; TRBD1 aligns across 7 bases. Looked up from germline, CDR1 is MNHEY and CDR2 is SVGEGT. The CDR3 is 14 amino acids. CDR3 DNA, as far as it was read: TGTGCCAGCAGTTCAGGGGGACACACTATGAAT. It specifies CASSSGGHTMN. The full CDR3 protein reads CASSSGGHTMNAFF.

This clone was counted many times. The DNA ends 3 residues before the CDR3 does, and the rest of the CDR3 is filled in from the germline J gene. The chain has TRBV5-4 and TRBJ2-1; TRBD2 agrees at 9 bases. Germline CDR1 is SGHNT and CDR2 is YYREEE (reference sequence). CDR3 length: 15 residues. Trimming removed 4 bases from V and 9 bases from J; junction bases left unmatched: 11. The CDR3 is CASSQPSGVMGEQFF. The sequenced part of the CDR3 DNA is TGTGCCAGCAGCCAACCTAGCGGGGTGATGGGTGAG.

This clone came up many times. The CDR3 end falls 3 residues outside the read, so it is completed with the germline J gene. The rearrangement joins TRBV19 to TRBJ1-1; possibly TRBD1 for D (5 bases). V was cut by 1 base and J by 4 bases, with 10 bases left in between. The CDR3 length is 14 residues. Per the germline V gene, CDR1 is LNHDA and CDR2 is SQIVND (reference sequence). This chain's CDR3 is CASSIVGQGTEAFF. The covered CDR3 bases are TGTGCCAGTAGTATAGTGGGGCAGGGCACTGAA.

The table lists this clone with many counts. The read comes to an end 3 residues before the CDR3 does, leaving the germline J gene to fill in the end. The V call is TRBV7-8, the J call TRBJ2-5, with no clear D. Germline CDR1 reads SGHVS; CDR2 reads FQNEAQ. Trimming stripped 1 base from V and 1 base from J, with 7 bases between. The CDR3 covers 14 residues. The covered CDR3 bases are TGTGCCAGCAGCTTAGTGTCAGTCCAAGAGACC. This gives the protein CASSLVSVQET. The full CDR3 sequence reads CASSLVSVQETQYF.

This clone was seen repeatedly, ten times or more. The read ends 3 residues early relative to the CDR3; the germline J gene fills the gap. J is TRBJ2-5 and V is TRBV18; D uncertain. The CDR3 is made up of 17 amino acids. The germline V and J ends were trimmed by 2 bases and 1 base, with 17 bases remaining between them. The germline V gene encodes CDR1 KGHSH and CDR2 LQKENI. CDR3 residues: CASSPGRARRSQETQYF. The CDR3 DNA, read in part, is TGTGCCAGCTCACCAGGAAGAGCCAGGCGAAGCCAAGAGACC.

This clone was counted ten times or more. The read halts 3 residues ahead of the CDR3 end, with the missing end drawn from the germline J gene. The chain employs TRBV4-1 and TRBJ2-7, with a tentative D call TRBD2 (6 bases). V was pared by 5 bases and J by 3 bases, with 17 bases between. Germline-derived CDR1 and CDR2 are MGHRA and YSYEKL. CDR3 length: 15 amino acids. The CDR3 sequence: CASSSRGDRYYEQYF. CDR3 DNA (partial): TGCGCCAGCAGCTCCCGCGGGGACCGGTACTACGAG.

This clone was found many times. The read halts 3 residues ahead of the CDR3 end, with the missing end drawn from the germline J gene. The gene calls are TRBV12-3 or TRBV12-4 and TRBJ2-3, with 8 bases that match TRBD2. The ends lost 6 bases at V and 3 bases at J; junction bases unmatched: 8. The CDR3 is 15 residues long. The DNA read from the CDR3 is TGTGCCAGCAGAAGAAGCGGGAGCGAAACAGATACG. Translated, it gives CASRRSGSETDT. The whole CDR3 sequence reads CASRRSGSETDTQYF.

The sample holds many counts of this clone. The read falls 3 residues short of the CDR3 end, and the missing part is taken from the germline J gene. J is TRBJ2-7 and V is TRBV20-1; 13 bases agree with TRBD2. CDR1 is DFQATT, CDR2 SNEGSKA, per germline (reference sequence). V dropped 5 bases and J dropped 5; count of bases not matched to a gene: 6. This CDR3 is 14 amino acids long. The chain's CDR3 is CSAFWTSGRNEQYF. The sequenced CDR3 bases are TGCAGTGCTTTCTGGACTAGCGGGAGAAACGAG.

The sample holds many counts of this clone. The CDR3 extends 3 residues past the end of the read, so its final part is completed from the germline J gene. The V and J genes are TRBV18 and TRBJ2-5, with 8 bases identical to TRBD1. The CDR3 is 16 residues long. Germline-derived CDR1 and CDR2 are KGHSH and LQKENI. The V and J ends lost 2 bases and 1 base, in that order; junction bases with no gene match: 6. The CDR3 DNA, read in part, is TGTGCCAGCTCACCAACAGTCACAGGGGGCCAAGAGACC. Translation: CASSPTVTGGQET. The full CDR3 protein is CASSPTVTGGQETQYF.

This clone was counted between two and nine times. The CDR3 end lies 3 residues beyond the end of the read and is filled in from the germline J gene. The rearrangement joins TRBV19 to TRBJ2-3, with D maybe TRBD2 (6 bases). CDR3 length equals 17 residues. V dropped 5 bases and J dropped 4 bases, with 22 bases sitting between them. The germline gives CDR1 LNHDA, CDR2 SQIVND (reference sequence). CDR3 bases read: TGTGCCAGTAGTCCTGGAGGGGCCCTTGGGGCGGCAGATACG. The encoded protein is CASSPGGALGAADT. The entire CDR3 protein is CASSPGGALGAADTQYF.

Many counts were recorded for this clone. Incomplete CDR3 DNA: TGCGCCAGCAGCCGAACAGGGGGTAATGAAAAA. Translated, it gives CASSRTGGNEK. The full-length CDR3 reads as CASSRTGGNEKLFF. This chain links TRBV5-1 with TRBJ1-4, with 8 bases that match TRBD1. The read ends 3 residues before the CDR3 terminus; that terminus is restored from the germline J gene. Germline assignment: CDR1 SGHRS and CDR2 YFSETQ. The CDR3 extends over 14 amino acids. With V trimmed by 4 bases and J by 4 bases, 3 bases remained unmatched.

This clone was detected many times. The CDR3 loop reads CASRDRGLYTGELFF. The part of the CDR3 DNA that was read is TGTGCCAGCAGGGACAGGGGGCTCTACACCGGGGAG. The V and J genes are TRBV28 and TRBJ2-2; TRBD1 agrees at 11 bases. The read terminates 3 residues ahead of where the CDR3 ends, so the germline J gene completes it. The CDR3 covers 15 residues. Trimming at V came to 6 bases and at J to 3 bases, leaving 3 bases not matched to a gene. Germline assignment: CDR1 MDHEN and CDR2 SYDVKM. The full variable domain, completed using reference TRBV28 and TRBJ2-2, is DVKVTQSSRYLVKRTGEKVFLECVQDMDHENMFWYRQDPGLGLRLIYFSYDVKMKEKGDIPEGYSVSREKKERFSLILESASTNQTSMYLCASRDRGLYTGELFFGEGSRLTVL.

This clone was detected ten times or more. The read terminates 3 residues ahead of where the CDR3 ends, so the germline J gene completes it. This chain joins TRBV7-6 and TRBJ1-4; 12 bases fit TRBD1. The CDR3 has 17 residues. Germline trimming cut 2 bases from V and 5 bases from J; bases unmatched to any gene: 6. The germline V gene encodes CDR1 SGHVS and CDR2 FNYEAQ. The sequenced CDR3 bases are TGTGCCAGCAGCTTAACCGGGACAGGGGGCGGGAATGAAAAA. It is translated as CASSLTGTGGGNEK. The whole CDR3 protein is CASSLTGTGGGNEKLFF. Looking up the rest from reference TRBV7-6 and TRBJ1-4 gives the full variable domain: GAGVSQSPRYKVTKRGQDVALRCDPISGHVSLYWYRQALGQGPEFLTYFNYEAQQDKSGLPNDRFSAERPEGSISTLTIQRTEQRDSAMYRCASSLTGTGGGNEKLFFGSGTQLSVL.

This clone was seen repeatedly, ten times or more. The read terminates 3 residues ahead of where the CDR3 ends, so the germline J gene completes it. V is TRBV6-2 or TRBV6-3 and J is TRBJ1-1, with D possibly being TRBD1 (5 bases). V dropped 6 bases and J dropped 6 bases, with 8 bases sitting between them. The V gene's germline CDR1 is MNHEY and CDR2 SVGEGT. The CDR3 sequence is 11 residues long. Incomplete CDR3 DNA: TGTGCCAGCAGCCAGGGATCTGAA. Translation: CASSQGSE. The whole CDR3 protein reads CASSQGSEAFF.

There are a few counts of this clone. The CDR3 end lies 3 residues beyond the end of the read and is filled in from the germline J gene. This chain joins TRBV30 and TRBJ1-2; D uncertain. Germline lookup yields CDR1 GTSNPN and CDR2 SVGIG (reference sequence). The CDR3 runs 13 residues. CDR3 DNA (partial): TGTGCCTGGAGTTCGATGAACTCCTACGAC. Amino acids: CAWSSMNSYD. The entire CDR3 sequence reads CAWSSMNSYDYTF. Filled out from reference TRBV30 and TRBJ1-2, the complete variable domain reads SQTIHQWPATLVQPVGSPLSLECTVEGTSNPNLYWYRQAAGRGLQLLFYSVGIGQISSEVPQNLSASRPQDRQFILSSKKLLLSDSGFYLCAWSSMNSYDYTFGSGTRLTVV.

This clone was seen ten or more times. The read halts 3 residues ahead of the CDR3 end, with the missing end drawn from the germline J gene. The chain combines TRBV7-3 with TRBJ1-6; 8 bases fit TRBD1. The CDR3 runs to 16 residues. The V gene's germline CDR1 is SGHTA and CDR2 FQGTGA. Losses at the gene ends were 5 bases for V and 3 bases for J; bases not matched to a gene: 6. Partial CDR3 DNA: TGTGCCAGCAGCGCGACAGGGGTAGGCTATAATTCACCC. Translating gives CASSATGVGYNSP. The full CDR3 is CASSATGVGYNSPLHF.

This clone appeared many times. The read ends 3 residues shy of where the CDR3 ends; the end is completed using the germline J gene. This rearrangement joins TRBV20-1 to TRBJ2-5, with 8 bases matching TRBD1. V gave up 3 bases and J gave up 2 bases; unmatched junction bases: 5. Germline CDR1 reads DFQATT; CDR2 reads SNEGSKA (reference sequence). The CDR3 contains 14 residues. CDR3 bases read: TGCAGTGCTAGGGTCAGGGGGCTACAAGAGACC. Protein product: CSARVRGLQET. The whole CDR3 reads CSARVRGLQETQYF.

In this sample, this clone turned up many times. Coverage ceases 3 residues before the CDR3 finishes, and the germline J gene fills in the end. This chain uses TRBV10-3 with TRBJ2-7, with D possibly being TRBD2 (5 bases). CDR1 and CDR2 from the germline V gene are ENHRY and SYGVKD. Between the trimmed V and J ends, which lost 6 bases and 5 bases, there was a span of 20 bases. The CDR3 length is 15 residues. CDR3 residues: CAISTPPFGVHEQYF. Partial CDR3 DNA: TGTGCCATCAGCACTCCTCCTTTCGGGGTCCACGAG.

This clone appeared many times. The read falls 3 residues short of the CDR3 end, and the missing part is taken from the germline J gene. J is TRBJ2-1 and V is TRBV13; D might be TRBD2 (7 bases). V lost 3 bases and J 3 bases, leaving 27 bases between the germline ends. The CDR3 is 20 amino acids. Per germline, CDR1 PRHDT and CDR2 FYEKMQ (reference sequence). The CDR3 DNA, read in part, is TGTGCCAGCAGCTTTACGATTGGGGGCGAGGCGGGAGTCAGCTACAATGAG. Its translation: CASSFTIGGEAGVSYNE. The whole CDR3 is CASSFTIGGEAGVSYNEQFF.

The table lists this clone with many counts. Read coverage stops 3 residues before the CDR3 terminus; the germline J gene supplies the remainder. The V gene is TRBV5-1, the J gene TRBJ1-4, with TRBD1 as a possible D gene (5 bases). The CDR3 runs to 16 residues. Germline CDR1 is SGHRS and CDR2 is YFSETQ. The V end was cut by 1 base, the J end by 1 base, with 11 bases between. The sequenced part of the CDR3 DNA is TGCGCCAGCAGCTTGTCGGGGGGGGGAACTAATGAAAAA. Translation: CASSLSGGGTNEK. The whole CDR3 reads CASSLSGGGTNEKLFF.

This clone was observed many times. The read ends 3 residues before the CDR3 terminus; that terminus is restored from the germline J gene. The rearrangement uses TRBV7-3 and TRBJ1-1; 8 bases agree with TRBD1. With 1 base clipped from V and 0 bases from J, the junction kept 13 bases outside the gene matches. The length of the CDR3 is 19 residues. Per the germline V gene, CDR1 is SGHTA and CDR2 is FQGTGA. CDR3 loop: CASSLKGTGLRGMNTEAFF. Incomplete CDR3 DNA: TGTGCCAGCAGCTTAAAGGGGACAGGCTTAAGGGGTATGAACACTGAA.

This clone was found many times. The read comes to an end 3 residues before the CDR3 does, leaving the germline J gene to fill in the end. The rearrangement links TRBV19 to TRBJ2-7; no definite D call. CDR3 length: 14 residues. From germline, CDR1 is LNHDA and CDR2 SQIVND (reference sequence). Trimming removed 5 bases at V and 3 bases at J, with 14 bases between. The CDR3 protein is CASSSTGVYYEQYF. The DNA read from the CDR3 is TGTGCCAGTAGTTCAACCGGTGTATACTACGAG. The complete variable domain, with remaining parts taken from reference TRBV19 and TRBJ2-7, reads DGGITQSPKYLFRKEGQNVTLSCEQNLNHDAMYWYRQDPGQGLRLIYYSQIVNDFQKGDIAEGYSVSREKKESFPLTVTSAQKNPTAFYLCASSSTGVYYEQYFGPGTRLTVT.

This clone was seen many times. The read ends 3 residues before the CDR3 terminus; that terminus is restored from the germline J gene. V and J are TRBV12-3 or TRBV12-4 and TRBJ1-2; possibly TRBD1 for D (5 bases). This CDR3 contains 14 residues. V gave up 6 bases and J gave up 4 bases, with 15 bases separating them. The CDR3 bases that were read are TGTGCCAGCAGCTCCCAGGGCACATCCTATGGC. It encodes CASSSQGTSYG. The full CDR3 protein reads CASSSQGTSYGYTF.